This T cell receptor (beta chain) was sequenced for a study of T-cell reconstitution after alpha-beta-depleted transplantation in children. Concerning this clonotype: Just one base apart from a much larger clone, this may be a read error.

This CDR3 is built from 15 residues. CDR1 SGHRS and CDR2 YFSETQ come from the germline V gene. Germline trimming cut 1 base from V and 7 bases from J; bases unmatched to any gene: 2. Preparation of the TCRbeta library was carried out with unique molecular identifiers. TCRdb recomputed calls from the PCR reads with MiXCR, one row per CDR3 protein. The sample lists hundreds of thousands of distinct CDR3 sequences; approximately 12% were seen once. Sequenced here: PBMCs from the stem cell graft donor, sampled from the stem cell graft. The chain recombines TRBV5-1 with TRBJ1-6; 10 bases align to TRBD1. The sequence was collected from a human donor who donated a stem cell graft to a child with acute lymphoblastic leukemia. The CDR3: CASSLRQGANSPLHF. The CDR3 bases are TGCGCCAGCAGCTTGCGACAGGGGGCAAATTCACCCCTCCACTTT.